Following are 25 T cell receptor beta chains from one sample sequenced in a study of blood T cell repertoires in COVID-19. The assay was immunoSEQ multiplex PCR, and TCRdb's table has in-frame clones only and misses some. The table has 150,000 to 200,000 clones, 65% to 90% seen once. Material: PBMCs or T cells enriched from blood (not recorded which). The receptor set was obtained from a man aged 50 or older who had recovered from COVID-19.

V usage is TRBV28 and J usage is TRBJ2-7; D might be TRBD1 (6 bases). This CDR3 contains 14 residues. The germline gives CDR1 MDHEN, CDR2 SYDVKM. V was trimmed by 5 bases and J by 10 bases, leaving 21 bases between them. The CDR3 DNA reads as TGTGCCAGCAGTACCCCAACGGACAGTTTACGCCAGTACTTC. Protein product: CASSTPTDSLRQYF.

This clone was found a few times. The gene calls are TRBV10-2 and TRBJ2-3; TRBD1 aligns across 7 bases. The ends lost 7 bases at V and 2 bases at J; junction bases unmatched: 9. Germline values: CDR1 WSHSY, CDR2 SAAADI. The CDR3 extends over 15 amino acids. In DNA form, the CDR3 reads TGCGCCAGCAAATTGGGACAGCTAACCACAGATACGCAGTATTTT. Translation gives CASKLGQLTTDTQYF.

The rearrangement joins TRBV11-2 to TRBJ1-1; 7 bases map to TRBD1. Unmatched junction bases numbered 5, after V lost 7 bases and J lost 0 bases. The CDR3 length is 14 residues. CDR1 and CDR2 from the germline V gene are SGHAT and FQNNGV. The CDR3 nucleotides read TGTGCCAGCATCACACAGGGGATGAACACTGAAGCTTTCTTT. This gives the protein CASITQGMNTEAFF.

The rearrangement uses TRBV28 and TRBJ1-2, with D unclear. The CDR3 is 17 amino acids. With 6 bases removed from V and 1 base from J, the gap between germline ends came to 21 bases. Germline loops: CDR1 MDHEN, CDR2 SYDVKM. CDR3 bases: TGTGCCAGCAGGCTCCGCGGTCGGGGTGGTAATAACTATGGCTACACCTTC. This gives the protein CASRLRGRGGNNYGYTF.

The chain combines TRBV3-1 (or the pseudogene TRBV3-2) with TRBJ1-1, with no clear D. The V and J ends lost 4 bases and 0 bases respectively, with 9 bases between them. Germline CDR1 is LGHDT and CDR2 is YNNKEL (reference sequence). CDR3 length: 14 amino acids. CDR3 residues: CASSRVQMNTEAFF. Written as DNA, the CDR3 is TGTGCCAGCAGCCGGGTACAGATGAACACTGAAGCTTTCTTT.

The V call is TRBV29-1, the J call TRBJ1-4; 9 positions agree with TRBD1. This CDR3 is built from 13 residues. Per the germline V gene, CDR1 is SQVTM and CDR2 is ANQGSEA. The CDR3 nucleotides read TGCAGTGCCACAACAGGGGGCTTTGAAAAACTGTTTTTT. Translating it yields CSATTGGFEKLFF.

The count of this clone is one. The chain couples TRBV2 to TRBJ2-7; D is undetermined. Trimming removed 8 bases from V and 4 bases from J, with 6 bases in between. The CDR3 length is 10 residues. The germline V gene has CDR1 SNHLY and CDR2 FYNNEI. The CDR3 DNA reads TGTGCCAGCGCCGAGTACGAGCAGTACTTC. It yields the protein CASAEYEQYF. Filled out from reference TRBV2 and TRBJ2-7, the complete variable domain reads EPEVTQTPSHQVTQMGQEVILRCVPISNHLYFYWYRQILGQKVEFLVSFYNNEISEKSEIFDDQFSVERPDGSNFTLKIRSTKLEDSAMYFCASAEYEQYFGPGTRLTVT.

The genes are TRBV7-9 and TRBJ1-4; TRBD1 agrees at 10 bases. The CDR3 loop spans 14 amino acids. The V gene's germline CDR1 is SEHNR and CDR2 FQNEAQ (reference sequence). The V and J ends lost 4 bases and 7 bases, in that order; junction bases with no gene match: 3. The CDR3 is CASSWGQGFEKLFF. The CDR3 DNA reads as TGTGCCAGCAGCTGGGGACAGGGGTTTGAAAAACTGTTTTTT.

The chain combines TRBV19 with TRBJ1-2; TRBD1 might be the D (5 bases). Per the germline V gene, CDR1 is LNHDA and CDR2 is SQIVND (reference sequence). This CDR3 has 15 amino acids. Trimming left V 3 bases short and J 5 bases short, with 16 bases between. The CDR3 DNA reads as TGTGCCAGTAGTATGTCCTGGGCAGGGTTTTATGGCTACACCTTC. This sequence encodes CASSMSWAGFYGYTF.

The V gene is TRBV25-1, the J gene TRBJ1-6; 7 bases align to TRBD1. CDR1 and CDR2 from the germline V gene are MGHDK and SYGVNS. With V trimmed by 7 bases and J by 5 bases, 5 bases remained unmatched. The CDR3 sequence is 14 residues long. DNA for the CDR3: TGTGCCAGCAATACAGGGGTCAATAATTCACCCCTCCACTTT. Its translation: CASNTGVNNSPLHF.

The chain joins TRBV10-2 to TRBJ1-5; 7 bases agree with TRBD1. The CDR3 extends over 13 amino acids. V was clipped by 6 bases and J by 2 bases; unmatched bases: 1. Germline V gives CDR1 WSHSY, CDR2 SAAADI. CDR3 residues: CASRGQGNQPQHF. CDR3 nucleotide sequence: TGCGCCAGCAGAGGACAGGGCAATCAGCCCCAGCATTTT.

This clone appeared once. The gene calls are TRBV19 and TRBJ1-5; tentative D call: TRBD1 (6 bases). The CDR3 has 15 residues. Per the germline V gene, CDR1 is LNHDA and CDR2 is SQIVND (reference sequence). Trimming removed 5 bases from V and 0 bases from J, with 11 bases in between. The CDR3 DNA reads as TGTGCCAGTAGTTCCCAGGGGAATAGCAATCAGCCCCAGCATTTT. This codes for CASSSQGNSNQPQHF.

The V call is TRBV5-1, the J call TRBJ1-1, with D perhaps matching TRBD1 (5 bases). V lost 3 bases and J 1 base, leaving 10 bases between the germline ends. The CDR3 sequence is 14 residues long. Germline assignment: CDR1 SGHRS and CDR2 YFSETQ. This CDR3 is CASSSTVQNTEAFF. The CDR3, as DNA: TGCGCCAGCAGCTCGACAGTCCAGAACACTGAAGCTTTCTTT.

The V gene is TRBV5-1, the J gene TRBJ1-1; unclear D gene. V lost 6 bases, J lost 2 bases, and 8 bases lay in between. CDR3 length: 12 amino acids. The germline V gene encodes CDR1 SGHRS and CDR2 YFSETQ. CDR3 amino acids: CASKELNTEAFF. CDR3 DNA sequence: TGCGCCAGCAAAGAACTCAACACTGAAGCTTTCTTT.

The CDR3 protein is CAISESRNNQPQHF. The CDR3 DNA is TGTGCCATCAGTGAGTCCAGGAACAATCAGCCCCAGCATTTT. The chain is built from TRBV10-3 and TRBJ1-5; no clear D gene. Germline V gene lookup returns CDR1 ENHRY and CDR2 SYGVKD. This CDR3 spans 14 amino acids. Trimming cost V 0 bases and J 3 bases, with 6 bases left between them.

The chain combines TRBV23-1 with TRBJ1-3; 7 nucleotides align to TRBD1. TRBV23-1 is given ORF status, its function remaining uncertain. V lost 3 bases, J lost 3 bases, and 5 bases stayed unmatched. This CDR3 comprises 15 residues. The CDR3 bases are TGCGCCAGCAGTCAGCTGACAGGGTGTGGAAACACCATATATTTT. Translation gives CASSQLTGCGNTIYF.

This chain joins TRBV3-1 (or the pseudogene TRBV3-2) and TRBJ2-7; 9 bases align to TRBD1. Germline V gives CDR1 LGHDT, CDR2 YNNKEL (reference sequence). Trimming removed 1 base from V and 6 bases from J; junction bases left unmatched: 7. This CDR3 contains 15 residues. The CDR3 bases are TGTGCCAGCAGCCAAGGGGGGACAGGGTTGGGCGAGCAGTACTTC. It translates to CASSQGGTGLGEQYF.

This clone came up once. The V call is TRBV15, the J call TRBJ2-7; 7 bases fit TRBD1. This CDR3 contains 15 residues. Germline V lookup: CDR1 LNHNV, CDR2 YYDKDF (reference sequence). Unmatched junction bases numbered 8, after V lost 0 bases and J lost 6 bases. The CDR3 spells CATSRDAGGSVEQYF. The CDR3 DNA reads TGTGCCACCAGCAGAGATGCAGGGGGTAGTGTCGAGCAGTACTTC.

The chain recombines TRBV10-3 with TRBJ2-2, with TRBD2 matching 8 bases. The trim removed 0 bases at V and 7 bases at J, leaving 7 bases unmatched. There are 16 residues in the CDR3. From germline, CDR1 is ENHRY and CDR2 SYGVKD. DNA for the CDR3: TGTGCCATCAGTGAGTCGGTCCGGGGGGGCTTCGGGGAGCTGTTTTTT. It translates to CAISESVRGGFGELFF.

CDR3 nucleotides: TGTGCCACCAGCAGGGGAGGGTTTAGTGAAAAACTGTTTTTT. This encodes CATSRGGFSEKLFF. The V call is TRBV15, the J call TRBJ1-4; D gene uncertain. This CDR3 is 14 amino acids long. V was pared by 3 bases and J by 7 bases, with 12 bases between. Germline CDR1 is LNHNV and CDR2 is YYDKDF (reference sequence).

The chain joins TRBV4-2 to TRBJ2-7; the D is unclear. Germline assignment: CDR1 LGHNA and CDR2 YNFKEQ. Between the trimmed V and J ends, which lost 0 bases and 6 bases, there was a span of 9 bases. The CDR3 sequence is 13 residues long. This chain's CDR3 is CASSQDVLGEQYF. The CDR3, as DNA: TGTGCCAGCAGCCAAGATGTCCTAGGCGAGCAGTACTTC.

The CDR3 loop reads CASSFGQPGREQYF. The CDR3 DNA reads TGTGCCAGCAGCTTTGGACAACCCGGGAGGGAGCAGTACTTC. The chain uses TRBV5-5 and TRBJ2-7; 7 nucleotides align to TRBD2. CDR1 and CDR2 from the germline V gene are SGHKS and YYEKEE (reference sequence). CDR3 size: 14 residues. Trimming took 2 bases from V and 7 from J; bases not matched to a gene: 9.

CDR3 DNA sequence: TGTGCCAGCAGTGAGGGTTTGGCAGGGGGCAACTATGGCTACACCTTC. It encodes CASSEGLAGGNYGYTF. This sequence joins TRBV6-1 and TRBJ1-2; 8 bases line up with TRBD1. Germline V gene lookup returns CDR1 MNHNS and CDR2 SASEGT. This CDR3 has 16 amino acids. Losses at the gene ends were 3 bases for V and 2 bases for J; bases not matched to a gene: 8.

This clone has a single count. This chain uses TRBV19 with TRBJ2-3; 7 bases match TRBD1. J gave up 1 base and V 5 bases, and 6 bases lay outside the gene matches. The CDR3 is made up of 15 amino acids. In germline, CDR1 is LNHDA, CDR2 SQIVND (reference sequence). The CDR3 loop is CASSHRGLRTDTQYF. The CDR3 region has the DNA TGTGCCAGTAGTCACAGGGGCCTGCGCACAGATACGCAGTATTTT.

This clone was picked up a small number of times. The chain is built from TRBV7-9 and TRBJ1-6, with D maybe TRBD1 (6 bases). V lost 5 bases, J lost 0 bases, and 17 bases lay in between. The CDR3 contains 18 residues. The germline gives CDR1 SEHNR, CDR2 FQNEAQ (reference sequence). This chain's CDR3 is CASSRTAGVSSYNSPLHF. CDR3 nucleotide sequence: TGTGCCAGCAGCCGGACAGCAGGGGTGAGCTCCTATAATTCACCCCTCCACTTT.